Listed here is a single T cell receptor (beta chain). The antigen is unknown. This sample was taken from a study of Ad26.COV2.S vaccination and SARS-CoV-2 variants. Documented treatment: around 19 received Ad26.COV2.S at low or high dose, single or two shots; about 5 received placebo; per-sample allocation not given. Collection of samples fell on day 63 after the first vaccine or placebo injection. An Ad26 vector carrying the Wuhan-strain SARS-CoV-2 spike served as the vaccine. The table came from immunoSEQ multiplex PCR; TCRdb's copy has only in-frame clones and leaves some out. The sample has 450,000 to 550,000 clones, 75% to 90% seen once. Findings of the study overall: The analyses of TCR breadth and depth may have understated the size of total T cell responses.

The V end lost 3 bases, the J end lost 8 bases, and 13 bases lay between the germline ends. This CDR3 has 13 amino acids. CDR1 is DFQATT, CDR2 SNEGSKA, per germline (reference sequence). The genes are TRBV20-1 and TRBJ1-4, with D tentatively TRBD1 (6 bases). The clonotype was recovered from a person between 18 and 65 years old who received the Ad26.COV2.S COVID-19 vaccine or a placebo. This specimen consisted of peripheral blood, obtained in a trial of Ad26.COV2.S vaccine versus placebo. In nucleotides, the CDR3 is TGCAGTGCTAGTAGGGGGGGACGAGAAAAACTGTTTTTT. Protein: CSASRGGREKLFF.